In this sample, the clone carrying this T cell receptor (beta chain) turned up a few times. Its matching antigen is unknown. The entirety of the isolated RNA underwent reverse transcription, so expressed TCRB transcripts were sequenced. Clones were read by immunoSEQ multiplex PCR, and TCRdb kept only the in-frame ones, dropping some. The sample has roughly 700,000 clones; 10% to 15% are singletons. This sample was taken from a study of beta chain features in type 1 diabetes. Findings of the study overall: The study found moderately but significantly shorter TCRB CDR3s in all four CD4+ subsets of Type 1 diabetes patients.

This clonotype was sampled from a man between 18 and 35 years old with type 1 diabetes. The sequencing sample was made of naive CD4+ T cells from blood.

CDR3 nucleotides: TGTGCCAGCAGTAGTAATGGACAGGGAGGACGAGGCTACACCTTC. Its translation is CASSSNGQGGRGYTF. J is TRBJ1-2 and V is TRBV28, with TRBD1 matching 8 bases. Germline loops: CDR1 MDHEN, CDR2 SYDVKM. V lost 5 bases, J lost 8 bases, and 13 bases stayed unmatched. The CDR3 extends over 15 amino acids.